Below are 26 T cell receptor beta chains sequenced from a single sample in a study of PD-1 blockade in classical Hodgkin lymphoma. This table comes from immunoSEQ multiplex PCR, and its TCRdb copy is limited to in-frame clones, with some not included. The sample has under 20,000 clones; about 75% are singletons. The time point denotes: cycle 4 day 1 (C4D1), after less than 7 weeks of nivolumab. Patients all relapsed after autologous stem cell transplantation, and there was variation in brentuximab vedotin exposure. Out of thawed PBMCs, magnetic negative selection purified CD4+ T cells. This sample comprised CD4+ T cells from blood, obtained before the fourth cycle of nivolumab. These receptors all come from a human donor with classical Hodgkin lymphoma.

J is TRBJ2-2 and V is TRBV9; TRBD1 might be the D (5 bases). Germline loops: CDR1 SGDLS, CDR2 YYNGEE. With 1 base removed from V and 3 bases from J, the gap between germline ends came to 13 bases. This CDR3 comprises 16 residues. CDR3 DNA sequence: TGTGCCAGCAGCGTACTTGATGGCAGGGACACCGGGGAGCTGTTTTTT. Protein sequence: CASSVLDGRDTGELFF.

The chain couples TRBV7-3 to TRBJ2-1, with 7 bases lining up with TRBD1. Trimming at V came to 4 bases and at J to 6 bases, leaving 9 bases not matched to a gene. This CDR3 comprises 15 residues. Germline lookup yields CDR1 SGHTA and CDR2 FQGTGA. DNA of the CDR3: TGTGCCAGCAGCTGGGACAGATCACTGGTCAATGAGCAGTTCTTC. This sequence encodes CASSWDRSLVNEQFF.

The V call is TRBV6-5, the J call TRBJ2-2; D is possibly TRBD1 or TRBD2 (7 bases each). Germline V gene lookup returns CDR1 MNHEY and CDR2 SVGAGI. Trimming cost V 5 bases and J 10 bases, with 17 bases left between them. This CDR3 contains 14 residues. The CDR3 protein is CASSRDRAGAELFF. CDR3 sequence (DNA): TGTGCCAGCAGTCGAGACAGGGCGGGGGCGGAGCTGTTTTTT.

This clone appeared once. This chain joins TRBV6-5 and TRBJ1-4, with a possible D match to TRBD1 (6 bases). This CDR3 comprises 13 residues. V lost 7 bases to trimming and J lost 6 bases, with 12 bases between them. Looked up from germline, CDR1 is MNHEY and CDR2 is SVGAGI. CDR3 bases: TGTGCCAGCAAGGGGGTCTTAGATGAAAAACTGTTTTTT. Amino acid sequence: CASKGVLDEKLFF.

The chain has TRBV5-4 and TRBJ2-1; D is uncertain. The CDR3 has 13 residues. V lost 1 base and J lost 2, with 4 bases in between. The V gene's germline CDR1 is SGHNT and CDR2 YYREEE (reference sequence). This chain's CDR3 is CASSLPTYNEQFF. The CDR3 coding sequence is TGTGCCAGCAGCTTGCCTACCTACAATGAGCAGTTCTTC.

The chain links TRBV4-1 to TRBJ1-3; D not resolved. The ends were cut back, 5 bases at V and 2 bases at J, with 13 bases in the middle. The CDR3 is 15 amino acids. CDR1 is MGHRA and CDR2 is YSYEKL in the germline V gene. For the CDR3, the DNA is TGCGCCAGCAGCGAACAAGGGATAGCTGGAAACACCATATATTTT. This gives the protein CASSEQGIAGNTIYF.

The chain uses TRBV7-2 and TRBJ2-5; TRBD2 matches 8 bases. The length of the CDR3 is 14 residues. Germline CDR1 is SGHTA and CDR2 is FQGNSA. J gave up 7 bases and V 2 bases, and 6 bases lay outside the gene matches. CDR3 coding DNA: TGTGCCAGCAGCTTAATTGGTGCGGGGGGGACCCAGTACTTC. Translated, it gives CASSLIGAGGTQYF.

J is TRBJ2-7 and V is TRBV30; 9 bases agree with TRBD2. J lost 6 bases, V lost 0 bases, and 3 bases had no gene match. CDR1 and CDR2 (germline): GTSNPN, SVGIG (reference sequence). CDR3 size: 13 residues. The CDR3 sequence is CAWSVLTSGEQYF. As DNA, the CDR3 is TGTGCCTGGAGTGTATTGACTAGCGGCGAGCAGTACTTC.

This chain connects TRBV6-6 to TRBJ1-4; TRBD1 matches at 7 bases. V shed 8 bases and J 4 bases; nucleotides not matched to a gene: 4. The CDR3 spans 13 residues. CDR1 and CDR2 from the germline V gene are MNHNY and SVGAGI (reference sequence). The CDR3 coding sequence is TGTGCCAGCGGGGGACAGAGTAATGAAAAACTGTTTTTT. It encodes CASGGQSNEKLFF.

This clone was counted a few times. The V gene is TRBV30, the J gene TRBJ2-7, with 7 bases fitting TRBD1. The V gene end was trimmed by 0 bases and the J gene end by 0 bases; junction bases not matched to a gene: 5. The CDR3 sequence is 15 residues long. CDR1 GTSNPN and CDR2 SVGIG come from the germline V gene (reference sequence). CDR3 protein: CAWSVRGPLSYEQYF. The CDR3 DNA sequence: TGTGCCTGGAGTGTGAGGGGGCCCCTCTCCTACGAGCAGTACTTC.

The chain carries TRBV5-8 and TRBJ2-1; 11 bases line up with TRBD2. Losses at the gene ends were 0 bases for V and 10 bases for J; bases not matched to a gene: 9. The CDR3 is made up of 16 amino acids. Germline V lookup: CDR1 SGHTS, CDR2 YDEGEE. The CDR3 DNA reads TGTGCCAGCAGCTTGGTGCTAGCGGGGGGCAAGCGGGAGCAGTTCTTC. Its protein is CASSLVLAGGKREQFF.

The chain links TRBV7-9 to TRBJ2-1; D is unresolved. Trimming pared 0 bases from V and 9 bases from J, leaving 9 bases between. The germline CDR1 and CDR2 sequences are SEHNR and FQNEAQ (reference sequence). CDR3 length: 13 residues. As DNA, the CDR3 is TGTGCCAGCAGCTTAGCGCTGGCGGCTGAGCAGTTCTTC. As protein: CASSLALAAEQFF.

The rearrangement uses TRBV27 and TRBJ1-2; possibly TRBD1 for D (6 bases). Germline V gives CDR1 MNHEY, CDR2 SMNVEV (reference sequence). This CDR3 is 14 amino acids long. Trimming took off 2 bases at V and 2 bases at J, with 9 bases between the two ends. For the CDR3, the DNA is TGTGCCAGCAGTTTAACGGGGGCCAACTATGGCTACACCTTC. Amino acids: CASSLTGANYGYTF.

The chain links TRBV5-4 to TRBJ2-3; D is undetermined. The CDR3 extends over 11 amino acids. Trimming took 4 bases from V and 2 from J, leaving 2 bases between them. Germline CDR1 reads SGHNT; CDR2 reads YYREEE (reference sequence). The CDR3 nucleotides read TGTGCCAGCAGCGACACAGATACGCAGTATTTT. Encoded protein: CASSDTDTQYF.

The V call is TRBV10-3, the J call TRBJ2-1; D tentatively fits TRBD1 or TRBD2 (6 bases each). CDR1 is ENHRY, CDR2 SYGVKD, per germline. V shed 7 bases and J shed 0 bases, with 13 bases lying between them. The CDR3 is 15 amino acids. The CDR3 spells CAINRGRLSYNEQFF. The CDR3 region has the DNA TGTGCCATCAACCGGGGGCGACTCTCCTACAATGAGCAGTTCTTC.

By share, this clone counts as medium-sized. The CDR3 DNA reads TGTGCCAGCAGTCCCTACAGGGGGGATTCACCCCTCCACTTT. Its translation: CASSPYRGDSPLHF. The rearrangement joins TRBV28 to TRBJ1-6; TRBD1 matches at 8 bases. The CDR3 covers 14 residues. Trimming took 5 bases from V and 8 from J; bases not matched to a gene: 5. Germline V lookup: CDR1 MDHEN, CDR2 SYDVKM.

J is TRBJ1-5 and V is TRBV7-8; no firm D call. The CDR3 totals 13 residues. The V gene lost 1 base and the J gene lost 2 bases, with 3 bases spanning the gap. The germline V gene has CDR1 SGHVS and CDR2 FQNEAQ. CDR3 nucleotides: TGTGCCAGCAGCTTAGGCCGCAATCAGCCCCAGCATTTT. It specifies CASSLGRNQPQHF.

Judged by abundance, this clone is large. This chain uses TRBV5-1 with TRBJ2-3; 12 bases are a match to TRBD2. Germline trimming cut 4 bases from V and 2 bases from J; bases unmatched to any gene: 8. This CDR3 is built from 17 residues. From germline, CDR1 is SGHRS and CDR2 YFSETQ. CDR3 nucleotides: TGCGCCAGCAGCAGTTACTCTAGCGGGGGGGCCACAGATACGCAGTATTTT. Translating it yields CASSSYSSGGATDTQYF.

This clone is labeled as medium-sized. This chain links TRBV7-2 with TRBJ2-6, with no clear D. This CDR3 spans 15 amino acids. CDR1 and CDR2 (germline): SGHTA, FQGNSA. Trimming took 6 bases from V and 0 from J, leaving 9 bases between them. CDR3 coding DNA: TGTGCCAGCAGAAACAGAAACTCTGGGGCCAACGTCCTGACTTTC. Amino acid sequence: CASRNRNSGANVLTF.

This clone was observed a handful of times. This chain links TRBV7-2 with TRBJ1-6; no definite D call. Germline values: CDR1 SGHTA, CDR2 FQGNSA. This CDR3 is built from 13 residues. Trimming pared 6 bases from V and 7 bases from J, leaving 10 bases between. The DNA for the CDR3 is TGTGCCAGCAGGACGGACGGAAATTCACCCCTCCACTTT. Translated: CASRTDGNSPLHF.

The chain combines TRBV5-4 with TRBJ1-2; a possible D gene is TRBD1 (6 bases). CDR1 and CDR2 (germline): SGHNT, YYREEE (reference sequence). This CDR3 has 15 amino acids. The germline V and J ends were trimmed by 0 bases and 8 bases, with 17 bases remaining between them. The DNA of the CDR3 is TGTGCCAGCAGCTTGGACGGGGGGCGCTTTGGGGGCTACACCTTC. As protein: CASSLDGGRFGGYTF.

This clone came up once. The genes are TRBV7-9 and TRBJ2-7; TRBD1 matches at 9 bases. The CDR3 consists of 15 residues. Trimming at V came to 5 bases and at J to 7 bases, leaving 12 bases not matched to a gene. Germline CDR1 and CDR2: SEHNR and FQNEAQ (reference sequence). For the CDR3, the DNA is TGTGCCAGCAGCCCCGGGACAGGGCGTGTGGGAGAGCAGTACTTC. Encoded protein: CASSPGTGRVGEQYF.

The chain has TRBV5-4 and TRBJ2-1; 8 bases are a match to TRBD2. Germline assignment: CDR1 SGHNT and CDR2 YYREEE (reference sequence). The CDR3 has 18 amino acids. Trimming cost V 3 bases and J 7 bases; bases outside gene matches: 18. CDR3 loop: CASSYLGFIGGGRNEQFF. As DNA, the CDR3 is TGTGCCAGCAGCTACTTAGGTTTCATCGGGGGGGGTCGGAATGAGCAGTTCTTC.

This clone is a singleton in its sample. The chain uses TRBV9 and TRBJ2-1; D is unclear. Germline CDR1 is SGDLS and CDR2 is YYNGEE. Trimming took 3 bases from V and 1 from J, leaving 11 bases between them. The CDR3 contains 15 residues. The CDR3 here is CASSARRGSYNEQFF. The CDR3 nucleotides read TGTGCCAGCAGCGCACGCCGAGGTTCCTACAATGAGCAGTTCTTC.

The V and J genes are TRBV6-5 and TRBJ1-5; D not certain. V was trimmed by 6 bases and J by 1 base, leaving 13 bases between them. Germline CDR1 reads MNHEY; CDR2 reads SVGAGI. The CDR3 is 15 residues long. The CDR3 nucleotides are TGTGCCAGCAGAAGGGAAGCAGTGAGCAATCAGCCCCAGCATTTT. Protein: CASRREAVSNQPQHF.

The chain combines TRBV10-3 with TRBJ1-4; 8 nucleotides line up with TRBD1. Germline-derived CDR1 and CDR2 are ENHRY and SYGVKD. The CDR3 loop spans 14 amino acids. V lost 2 bases to trimming and J lost 13 bases; unmatched junction nucleotides: 9. The CDR3 is CAISEPSDRDRLFF. The CDR3 DNA follows: TGTGCCATCAGTGAGCCCTCGGACAGGGATAGACTGTTTTTT.